Listed here are 29 T cell receptor beta chains from one sample, sequenced in a study of T cells in Graves' hyperthyroidism and ophthalmopathy. RNA transcripts gave rise to amplified TCR beta CDR3 regions. HTBI primers were the set used in a first-round RT-PCR of the TCR CDR3. MiXCR was run by TCRdb on the multiplex PCR reads, yielding one entry per CDR3 protein. Of a few hundred thousand distinct CDR3 sequences listed, less than 20% are singletons. Input material: blood. Every receptor here comes from a man between 18 and 35 years old with Graves' ophthalmopathy.

This clonotype was seen more than once but under ten times. A much larger clone sits a single nucleotide away, making a read error possible. This chain uses TRBV12-3 or TRBV12-4 with TRBJ2-5, with 11 bases aligning to TRBD2. The CDR3 covers 14 residues. Unmatched junction bases numbered 3, after V lost 5 bases and J lost 4 bases. Written as DNA, the CDR3 is TGTGCCAGCAGTGCTAGCGGGAGGACAGAGACCCAGTACTTC. The encoded protein is CASSASGRTETQYF.

This chain joins TRBV29-1 and TRBJ1-5; D remains ambiguous. Deletions cut 4 bases from V and 1 base from J, with 8 bases between. Germline V gives CDR1 SQVTM, CDR2 ANQGSEA. CDR3 length: 13 residues. The CDR3 here is CSVASGSNQPQHF. As DNA, the CDR3 is TGCAGCGTTGCATCGGGCAGCAATCAGCCCCAGCATTTT.

This clonotype has ten or more counts. This sequence joins TRBV2 and TRBJ1-5, with TRBD1 as a possible D gene (6 bases). Germline loops: CDR1 SNHLY, CDR2 FYNNEI. V lost 6 bases to trimming and J lost 5 bases, with 11 bases between them. CDR3 length: 13 residues. The DNA for the CDR3 is TGTGCCAGCAGCACAGGGTACGATCAGCCCCAGCATTTT. Its translation: CASSTGYDQPQHF.

The table lists this clonotype with many counts. The chain has TRBV12-3 or TRBV12-4 and TRBJ2-1; 11 nucleotides match TRBD1. The V segment lost 3 bases and the J segment 7 bases; nucleotides outside the gene matches: 5. The CDR3 contains 15 residues. The CDR3: CASSFSGTGGNEQFF. The CDR3 DNA reads TGTGCCAGCAGTTTCTCCGGGACAGGGGGGAATGAGCAGTTCTTC.

This clonotype has a handful of counts. The chain is built from TRBV3-1 and TRBJ2-2; TRBD2 agrees at 7 bases. V trimming: 7 bases; J trimming: 3 bases; junction bases outside the gene matches: 8. The CDR3 covers 15 residues. Germline V gene lookup returns CDR1 LGHDT and CDR2 YNNKEL (reference sequence). The CDR3 DNA follows: TGTGCCAGCAACCCCGGGGGGAGCGACACCGGGGAGCTGTTTTTT. This translates into CASNPGGSDTGELFF.

The sample holds a few counts of this clonotype. CDR3 sequence: CASSPRGSGAYEQYF. The CDR3, as DNA: TGTGCCAGCAGCCCCCGAGGTAGTGGGGCCTACGAGCAGTACTTC. The chain uses TRBV7-9 and TRBJ2-7, with no clear D. The V gene lost 5 bases and the J gene lost 2 bases, with 16 bases spanning the gap. Looked up from germline, CDR1 is SEHNR and CDR2 is FQNEAQ (reference sequence). CDR3 length: 15 amino acids. Based on the CDR3 plus reference TRBV7-9 and TRBJ2-7, the full variable domain is DTGVSQNPRHKITKRGQNVTFRCDPISEHNRLYWYRQTLGQGPEFLTYFQNEAQLEKSRLLSDRFSAERPKGSFSTLEIQRTEQGDSAMYLCASSPRGSGAYEQYFGPGTRLTVT.

V is TRBV27 and J is TRBJ1-3; TRBD1 agrees at 9 bases. Per germline, CDR1 MNHEY and CDR2 SMNVEV (reference sequence). V trimming: 6 bases; J trimming: 4 bases; junction bases outside the gene matches: 7. The CDR3 covers 15 residues. As DNA, the CDR3 is TGTGCCAGCAGCTGGACAGGGGAAAAAGGAAACACCATATATTTT. The encoded protein is CASSWTGEKGNTIYF.

This clonotype was picked up many times. The chain is built from TRBV9 and TRBJ2-7, with D possibly TRBD1 on 5 matching bases. There are 16 residues in the CDR3. The V end lost 0 bases, the J end lost 3 bases, and 16 bases lay between the germline ends. CDR1 SGDLS and CDR2 YYNGEE come from the germline V gene. CDR3 protein: CASSVDGASLIYEQYF. The CDR3 DNA reads TGTGCCAGCAGCGTAGATGGGGCGAGCCTGATCTACGAGCAGTACTTC.

This clonotype was detected ten times or more. This sequence joins TRBV3-1 and TRBJ1-4; no clear D. This CDR3 is built from 15 residues. With 3 bases removed from V and 6 bases from J, the gap between germline ends came to 14 bases. Germline V gene lookup returns CDR1 LGHDT and CDR2 YNNKEL (reference sequence). CDR3 amino acids: CASSQGGGPDEKLFF. The CDR3 coding sequence is TGTGCCAGCAGCCAGGGTGGCGGGCCGGATGAAAAACTGTTTTTT.

This clonotype has a handful of counts. V gene TRBV3-1 combines with J gene TRBJ2-4, with a tentative D call TRBD1 (6 bases). This CDR3 region has 18 residues. Trimming removed 4 bases from V and 8 bases from J, with 27 bases in between. The V gene's germline CDR1 is LGHDT and CDR2 YNNKEL (reference sequence). CDR3 bases: TGTGCCAGCAGCCCTAAGCCCCCCTTACAGGGTGAGAGGGACATTCAGTACTTC. Translating it yields CASSPKPPLQGERDIQYF.

The rearrangement links TRBV5-1 to TRBJ2-2, with 7 bases lining up with TRBD1. Germline CDR1 reads SGHRS; CDR2 reads YFSETQ. CDR3 size: 15 residues. Trimming at V came to 0 bases and at J to 5 bases, leaving 4 bases not matched to a gene. The CDR3 reads CASSLEDRRTGELFF. In DNA form, the CDR3 reads TGCGCCAGCAGCTTGGAGGACAGGAGGACCGGGGAGCTGTTTTTT.

The chain joins TRBV7-9 to TRBJ2-5; D is possibly TRBD2 (6 bases). Trimming removed 1 base from V and 4 bases from J, with 16 bases in between. From germline, CDR1 is SEHNR and CDR2 FQNEAQ (reference sequence). The CDR3 is made up of 16 amino acids. Here the CDR3 DNA reads TGTGCCAGCAGCTTAGAGGCGCGGGGACCCCTAGAGACCCAGTACTTC. It encodes CASSLEARGPLETQYF.

This clonotype was seen a handful of times. The chain uses TRBV20-1 and TRBJ1-2, with D possibly matching TRBD1 (6 bases). Deletions cut 0 bases from V and 8 bases from J, with 16 bases between. The germline CDR1 and CDR2 sequences are DFQATT and SNEGSKA (reference sequence). The CDR3 contains 14 residues. The CDR3 nucleotides read TGCAGTGCTAGAGATCACTCCCAGGGGATAGGCTACACCTTC. This gives the protein CSARDHSQGIGYTF.

This clonotype was detected ten times or more. This chain uses TRBV12-3 or TRBV12-4 with TRBJ2-5; D may be TRBD2 (6 bases). CDR3 size: 15 residues. V was clipped by 3 bases and J by 1 base, with 12 bases between them. The CDR3 here is CASSFRIGGQETQYF. In nucleotides, the CDR3 is TGTGCCAGCAGTTTTCGTATCGGGGGCCAAGAGACCCAGTACTTC.

To note about this clonotype: The junction and the germline gene differ at one end; a read error may be behind it. The V call is TRBV6-2 or TRBV6-3, the J call TRBJ2-3, with TRBD1 matching over 8 bases. The CDR3 is 17 residues long. Germline V CDR1 and CDR2: MNHEY, SVGEGT. The CDR3: CASSYSGRGRGTDTRYF. The CDR3 region has the DNA TGTGCCAGCAGTTACTCGGGCAGGGGGCGCGGGACAGATACGCGGTATTTT.

This clonotype occurred a few times. The CDR3 DNA sequence: TGTGCCAGCAGCTTAGTTAATAGCAATCAGCCCCAGCATTTT. Translation: CASSLVNSNQPQHF. The chain employs TRBV7-8 and TRBJ1-5; D gene unclear. The CDR3 runs to 14 residues. Deletions cut 1 base from V and 0 bases from J, with 4 bases between. CDR1 is SGHVS and CDR2 is FQNEAQ in the germline V gene.

This clonotype was counted a few times. CDR3 residues: CSARDREYTEAFF. CDR3 DNA: TGCAGTGCTAGAGATCGGGAGTACACTGAAGCTTTCTTT. The gene calls are TRBV20-1 and TRBJ1-1; D is uncertain. The CDR3 covers 13 residues. From germline, CDR1 is DFQATT and CDR2 SNEGSKA (reference sequence). V shed 0 bases and J shed 3 bases, with 8 bases lying between them.

The chain links TRBV4-1 to TRBJ1-4; D gene ambiguous. The CDR3 covers 14 residues. Germline V gene lookup returns CDR1 MGHRA and CDR2 YSYEKL. The V and J ends lost 4 bases and 8 bases respectively, with 14 bases between them. Here the CDR3 DNA reads TGCGCCAGCAGCCCCTACGGTCGTAACGAAAAACTGTTTTTT. It yields the protein CASSPYGRNEKLFF.

This clonotype was seen ten or more times. The chain has TRBV11-2 and TRBJ1-1; D is possibly TRBD1 (5 bases). The CDR3 runs 14 residues. The V gene's germline CDR1 is SGHAT and CDR2 FQNNGV. Trimming stripped 7 bases from V and 6 bases from J, with 18 bases between. CDR3 sequence reads: CASNPIRGMAEAFF. CDR3 sequence (DNA): TGTGCCAGCAACCCGATTCGGGGGATGGCTGAAGCTTTCTTT.

This clonotype was seen many times. This chain joins TRBV7-9 and TRBJ1-1, with TRBD1 identical over 8 bases. V shed 1 base, J shed 5 bases, and the junction held 6 bases outside the gene matches. This CDR3 comprises 15 residues. CDR1 and CDR2 from the germline V gene are SEHNR and FQNEAQ (reference sequence). As DNA, the CDR3 is TGTGCCAGCAGCTTAGATCAGGGGGCTTGGACTGAAGCTTTCTTT. Translation gives CASSLDQGAWTEAFF.

This clonotype was seen repeatedly, ten times or more. The rearrangement uses TRBV27 and TRBJ1-2, with no clear D. This CDR3 is built from 14 residues. The germline CDR1 and CDR2 sequences are MNHEY and SMNVEV (reference sequence). The germline V and J ends were trimmed by 5 bases and 4 bases, with 14 bases remaining between them. The CDR3 region is CASSPRDAAYGYTF. The CDR3 DNA sequence: TGTGCCAGCAGTCCACGCGACGCGGCCTATGGCTACACCTTC.

This clonotype was seen more than once but under ten times. This sequence joins TRBV19 and TRBJ2-3; 8 nucleotides agree with TRBD2. The CDR3 is 15 residues long. The junction had 7 bases not matched to a gene; V was cut back by 2 bases and J by 6 bases. The germline CDR1 and CDR2 sequences are LNHDA and SQIVND (reference sequence). The CDR3 region has the DNA TGTGCCAGTAGTATAACGGGGGGGCTCGCGGATACGCAGTATTTT. This codes for CASSITGGLADTQYF.

This clonotype was observed a handful of times. This sequence joins TRBV11-2 and TRBJ2-1; D is possibly TRBD1 (5 bases). Trimming removed 3 bases from V and 9 bases from J, with 6 bases in between. This CDR3 region has 11 residues. CDR1 is SGHAT and CDR2 is FQNNGV in the germline V gene. CDR3 in amino acids: CASSFRAEQFF. The CDR3 DNA follows: TGTGCCAGCAGCTTCAGGGCTGAGCAGTTCTTC.

This clonotype came up many times. J is TRBJ1-2 and V is TRBV2; D uncertain. CDR1 is SNHLY, CDR2 FYNNEI, per germline. The CDR3 has 12 residues. The ends were cut back, 7 bases at V and 6 bases at J, with 12 bases in the middle. The CDR3 spells CASTFDINGYTF. CDR3 nucleotide sequence: TGTGCCAGCACCTTCGACATAAATGGCTACACCTTC.

This clonotype was observed at least ten times. The rearrangement links TRBV6-5 to TRBJ1-1; D might be TRBD1 (5 bases). The CDR3 runs to 12 residues. The germline V gene has CDR1 MNHEY and CDR2 SVGAGI. The V end lost 2 bases, the J end lost 10 bases, and 11 bases lay between the germline ends. The CDR3 bases are TGTGCCAGCAGTTACACCGACAGAGGAGCTTTCTTT. Amino acids: CASSYTDRGAFF.

This clonotype was recorded many times. The chain has TRBV5-6 and TRBJ2-5; D ambiguous. V dropped 2 bases and J dropped 0 bases, with 8 bases sitting between them. This CDR3 region has 14 residues. CDR1 and CDR2 from the germline V gene are SGHDT and YYEEEE. This CDR3 reads CASSFEGYQETQYF. CDR3 nucleotide sequence: TGTGCCAGCAGCTTCGAAGGTTACCAAGAGACCCAGTACTTC.

This clonotype has a count of ten or more. The chain carries TRBV5-8 and TRBJ2-5; TRBD1 matches at 7 bases. This CDR3 has 17 residues. Looked up from germline, CDR1 is SGHTS and CDR2 is YDEGEE. The V and J ends lost 4 bases and 2 bases, in that order; junction bases with no gene match: 14. DNA of the CDR3: TGTGCCAGCAGCGGCACCCAGACAGGGTGGGGGCAAGAGACCCAGTACTTC. Amino acid sequence: CASSGTQTGWGQETQYF.

The chain combines TRBV7-6 with TRBJ2-7, with D tentatively TRBD1 (6 bases). The CDR3 extends over 14 amino acids. V was cut by 5 bases and J by 0 bases, with 11 bases left in between. Germline V gene lookup returns CDR1 SGHVS and CDR2 FNYEAQ. CDR3 sequence reads: CASSPRDTSYEQYF. The CDR3 DNA is TGTGCCAGCAGCCCGAGGGACACCTCCTACGAGCAGTACTTC.

The sample holds many counts of this clonotype. The rearrangement joins TRBV13 to TRBJ1-1; TRBD1 agrees at 7 bases. The CDR3 extends over 15 amino acids. Unmatched junction bases numbered 5, after V lost 4 bases and J lost 0 bases. The V gene's germline CDR1 is PRHDT and CDR2 FYEKMQ (reference sequence). The CDR3 reads CASSWGTDLNTEAFF. The DNA for the CDR3 is TGTGCCAGCAGCTGGGGGACAGACCTGAACACTGAAGCTTTCTTT. The whole variable domain, remainder taken from reference TRBV13 and TRBJ1-1, is AAGVIQSPRHLIKEKRETATLKCYPIPRHDTVYWYQQGPGQDPQFLISFYEKMQSDKGSIPDRFSAQQFSDYHSELNMSSLELGDSALYFCASSWGTDLNTEAFFGQGTRLTVV.